This T cell receptor beta chain was captured in a study of vaccination effects on CD4 cells after COVID-19. Study in general: Vaccine administered to participants consisted of two doses of either BNT162b2 or mRNA-1273.

The method was immunoSEQ multiplex PCR; TCRdb's version includes in-frame clones alone and lacks a portion of them. This sample has some 20,000 clones, with 70% found just once. Trimming at V came to 3 bases and at J to 7 bases, leaving 4 bases not matched to a gene. The CDR3 runs 13 residues. Germline V lookup: CDR1 LGHDT, CDR2 YNNKEL (reference sequence). Before any sequencing was done, the ViraFEST assay used viral peptide pools to expand antigen-specific CD4+ T cells. CD4+ T cells were isolated after less than 13 days of culture. Vaccine recipients had no previous SARS-CoV-2 infection; their nucleocapsid antibodies were negative. Half-medium exchanges with IL-2 medium took place on days 3 and 7. As to this clone: Its antigen is unidentified.

Findings of the study overall: Whether induced by infection or by vaccine, clones showed marked clonal contraction late after vaccination.

The receptor's source is a human donor who received a COVID-19 vaccine. The sequenced sample was CD4+ T cells from PBMCs cultured with HCoV-229E spike peptides, obtained before COVID-19 vaccination. The V gene is TRBV3-1 (or the pseudogene TRBV3-2), the J gene TRBJ1-1; 8 bases are a match to TRBD1. The CDR3 here is CASSQSRGREAFF. In nucleotides, the CDR3 is TGTGCCAGCAGCCAGAGCAGGGGGCGTGAAGCTTTCTTT.